This TCR beta chain appears in the sequencing data of a study of CD4 T cells in relation to SARS-CoV-2 and coronaviruses. Overall study: The negative reference was HIV-1 Nef peptide pool or peptide-free culture. General study points: Crossreactivity was assessed only for spike protein, not other viral proteins.

CDR1 is LGHDT and CDR2 is YNNKEL in the germline V gene (reference sequence). V lost 0 bases and J 9 bases, leaving 18 bases between the germline ends. This CDR3 spans 15 amino acids. Remarks on this clone: As yet, its antigen is unknown.

CD4+ T cells from unexposed donors were obtained before the COVID-19 pandemic (2011-2018). The cells were cultured for less than twelve days before CD4+ T cells were isolated. Cultures received half-medium IL-2 refreshes on days 3 and 7. Using immunoSEQ multiplex PCR, the repertoire was profiled, and TCRdb retains in-frame clones only, with some absent. The sample includes 20,000 to 25,000 clones, around 75% of them seen just once. The chain employs TRBV3-1 (or the pseudogene TRBV3-2) and TRBJ2-7; D perhaps matches TRBD1 (7 bases). This receptor was taken from a human donor in good health. Sequencing was carried out using CD4+ T cells from PBMCs, cultured in vitro. Written as DNA, the CDR3 is TGTGCCAGCAGCCAAGATGCAGGGGGGACCCCCGGGCAGTACTTC. This gives the protein CASSQDAGGTPGQYF.